This T cell receptor (beta chain) originates from a study of control samples from healthy donors and cancer patients. Trimming shortened V by 3 bases and J by 6 bases, and 9 bases separated the two germline ends. The CDR3 totals 12 residues. Germline CDR1 is LGHNA and CDR2 is YSLEER. Assay used: immunoSEQ multiplex PCR; TCRdb lists only in-frame clones, some missing. The sample lists 140,000 to 150,000 clones, over 85% seen once, with around 5.4% in the top ten. The rearrangement links TRBV4-3 to TRBJ2-7, with D possibly TRBD2 on 5 matching bases. Sequencing was carried out using blood. This clonotype originated in a man in his late teens or twenties in good health. DNA of the CDR3: TGCGCCAGCAGCCACCTCGCGGGCGAGCAGTACTTC. This gives the protein CASSHLAGEQYF.